Each of the 28 T cell receptor beta chains below was sequenced from the same sample in a study of post-analysis software for immune sequencing data. Findings of the study overall: Comparison of patients with controls showed roughly five TRBV segments more frequent in patients, TRBV5-6, TRBV5-1 and TRBV20-1 among them.

These TCRs are of unknown antigen specificity. Included in the TCR beta cDNA libraries were unique molecular identifiers. Each CDR3 protein is one row after TCRdb ran MiXCR on the PCR reads. Of approximately 770,000 distinct CDR3 sequences listed, more than 45% were seen once; the top ten hold roughly 4.4%. The source material was blood. All receptors derive from a girl aged 10-17 years with multiple sclerosis.

The rearrangement uses TRBV7-2 and TRBJ2-7, with a tentative D call TRBD2 (5 bases). Trimming removed 5 bases at V and 2 bases at J, with 13 bases between. CDR1 SGHTA and CDR2 FQGNSA come from the germline V gene. CDR3 size: 14 residues. CDR3 region: CASSREGQTYEQYF. The CDR3 DNA is TGTGCCAGCAGCCGTGAGGGTCAAACCTACGAGCAGTACTTC.

The chain couples TRBV13 to TRBJ2-5; 8 positions match TRBD1. CDR1 is PRHDT and CDR2 is FYEKMQ in the germline V gene (reference sequence). CDR3 length: 15 amino acids. V dropped 4 bases and J dropped 5; count of bases not matched to a gene: 9. The CDR3 loop reads CASSSDRVPGETQYF. The CDR3, as DNA: TGTGCCAGCAGCTCGGACAGGGTACCAGGGGAGACCCAGTACTTC.

This clonotype came up many times. This chain's CDR3 is CASSYSRETQYF. CDR3 DNA sequence: TGTGCCAGCAGTTACTCGCGGGAGACCCAGTACTTC. The V gene is TRBV6-2 or TRBV6-3, the J gene TRBJ2-7; the D is unclear. Matching the DNA end better, TRBJ2-5 makes the J call doubtful. Germline V gene sequence: CDR1 MNHEY, CDR2 SVGEGT. The CDR3 runs 12 residues.

The V call is TRBV11-3, the J call TRBJ1-2; 8 bases are shared with TRBD1. Looked up from germline, CDR1 is SGHNT and CDR2 is YENEEA. CDR3 length: 14 residues. V lost 5 bases to trimming and J lost 7 bases; unmatched junction nucleotides: 9. CDR3 amino acids: CASSEQGAKSGYTF. CDR3 DNA: TGTGCCAGCAGCGAGCAGGGGGCGAAGAGTGGCTACACCTTC.

There are a few counts of this clonotype. This sequence joins TRBV11-3 and TRBJ2-5, with 7 bases lining up with TRBD2. The CDR3 consists of 14 residues. The germline CDR1 and CDR2 sequences are SGHNT and YENEEA. With V trimmed by 8 bases and J by 0 bases, 6 bases remained unmatched. The CDR3 reads CASAARGYQETQYF. The CDR3 nucleotides read TGTGCCAGCGCTGCGCGGGGGTACCAAGAGACCCAGTACTTC.

This clonotype was seen a handful of times. The chain carries TRBV12-3 or TRBV12-4 and TRBJ2-7; 16 bases are a match to TRBD2. V shed 4 bases, J shed 4 bases, and the junction held 7 bases outside the gene matches. The CDR3 extends over 17 amino acids. The CDR3 nucleotides read TGTGCCAGCAGTTCCCCCGGGACTAGCGGGAGGGGGTACGAGCAGTACTTC. It translates to CASSSPGTSGRGYEQYF.

This clonotype came up a few times. This sequence joins TRBV5-1 and TRBJ1-6, with TRBD1 identical over 7 bases. Germline CDR1 reads SGHRS; CDR2 reads YFSETQ. With V trimmed by 4 bases and J by 7 bases, 5 bases remained unmatched. The CDR3 length is 14 residues. CDR3 loop: CASSHGTDNSPLHF. CDR3 coding DNA: TGCGCCAGCAGCCATGGGACAGACAATTCACCCCTCCACTTT.

The chain carries TRBV7-2 and TRBJ1-1; D call uncertain. V dropped 5 bases and J dropped 4 bases, with 11 bases sitting between them. Looked up from germline, CDR1 is SGHTA and CDR2 is FQGNSA. This CDR3 comprises 13 residues. CDR3 region: CASSPLPRTEAFF. The CDR3 bases are TGTGCCAGCAGCCCTTTGCCCCGCACTGAAGCTTTCTTT.

The rearrangement uses TRBV18 and TRBJ2-1; weak D call: TRBD2 (6 bases). Germline values: CDR1 KGHSH, CDR2 LQKENI. The CDR3 extends over 16 amino acids. V was shortened by 5 bases and J by 0 bases, with 14 bases between the two germline ends. In nucleotides, the CDR3 is TGTGCCAGCTCATGGGGGGTCGGGTCCTCCTACAATGAGCAGTTCTTC. It is translated as CASSWGVGSSYNEQFF. Supplemented by reference TRBV18 and TRBJ2-1, the full variable domain reads NAGVMQNPRHLVRRRGQEARLRCSPMKGHSHVYWYRQLPEEGLKFMVYLQKENIIDESGMPKERFSAEFPKEGPSILRIQQVVRGDSAAYFCASSWGVGSSYNEQFFGPGTRLTVL.

V is TRBV20-1 and J is TRBJ2-4; 8 bases match TRBD2. V dropped 6 bases and J dropped 5; count of bases not matched to a gene: 3. Germline V gene data show CDR1 as DFQATT and CDR2 as SNEGSKA (reference sequence). The CDR3 length is 12 residues. CDR3 amino acids: CSALSGENIQYF. The CDR3, as DNA: TGCAGTGCCCTTAGCGGGGAAAACATTCAGTACTTC.

V usage is TRBV29-1 and J usage is TRBJ1-2; D not certain. The length of the CDR3 is 12 residues. Germline V CDR1 and CDR2: SQVTM, ANQGSEA. V lost 4 bases and J lost 6, with 12 bases in between. CDR3 DNA sequence: TGCAGCGTTGTGGGCCCTAGGGATGGCTACACCTTC. Protein sequence: CSVVGPRDGYTF.

This clonotype was counted many times. V usage is TRBV20-1 and J usage is TRBJ1-2, with TRBD1 as a possible D gene (6 bases). The CDR3 is made up of 10 amino acids. Per the germline V gene, CDR1 is DFQATT and CDR2 is SNEGSKA (reference sequence). The CDR3 is CSARGDGYTF. The CDR3 bases are TGCAGCGCGAGGGGGGATGGCTACACCTTC.

V is TRBV20-1 and J is TRBJ2-4, with D maybe TRBD2 (5 bases). Matching the DNA end better, TRBJ2-7 makes the J call doubtful. CDR1 and CDR2 (germline): DFQATT, SNEGSKA (reference sequence). This CDR3 comprises 13 residues. CDR3 nucleotide sequence: TGCAGTCCGCGTACGGCCGGGGCCTACGAGCAGTACTTC. Translated: CSPRTAGAYEQYF.

The chain joins TRBV2 to TRBJ2-4; tentatively, D is TRBD1 or TRBD2 (5 bases each). V lost 4 bases, J lost 6 bases, and 19 bases lay in between. The CDR3 extends over 16 amino acids. The germline V gene encodes CDR1 SNHLY and CDR2 FYNNEI. The DNA of the CDR3 is TGTGCCAGCAGTGTTTCGGGACCCCGGTTTGCAAACATTCAGTACTTC. Amino acids: CASSVSGPRFANIQYF.

This clonotype was picked up a small number of times. This rearrangement joins TRBV3-1 to TRBJ2-1; D is ambiguous. Germline V gene lookup returns CDR1 LGHDT and CDR2 YNNKEL (reference sequence). The CDR3 is 14 amino acids. V lost 0 bases, J lost 8 bases, and 11 bases lay in between. This CDR3 reads CASSQDLSKDEQFF. The CDR3 nucleotides read TGTGCCAGCAGCCAAGATCTTTCAAAGGATGAGCAGTTCTTC.

This chain uses TRBV5-1 with TRBJ2-7; TRBD1 might be the D (5 bases). Per germline, CDR1 SGHRS and CDR2 YFSETQ. The CDR3 totals 16 residues. Trimming stripped 4 bases from V and 4 bases from J, with 21 bases between. The CDR3 loop reads CASSPPSGSGPYEQYF. The CDR3 DNA is TGCGCCAGCAGCCCTCCCTCAGGGTCCGGGCCTTACGAGCAGTACTTC.

This rearrangement joins TRBV29-1 to TRBJ2-5; no clear D gene. V shed 7 bases and J shed 8 bases, with 5 bases lying between them. Germline CDR1 is SQVTM and CDR2 is ANQGSEA. The CDR3 is 8 residues long. The CDR3 DNA reads as TGCAGCGCTGGAACCCAGTACTTC. Translating gives CSAGTQYF. Filled out from reference TRBV29-1 and TRBJ2-5, the complete variable domain reads SAVISQKPSRDICQRGTSLTIQCQVDSQVTMMFWYRQQPGQSLTLIATANQGSEATYESGFVIDKFPISRPNLTFSTLTVSNMSPEDSSIYLCSAGTQYFGPGTRLLVL.

This chain links TRBV11-1 with TRBJ2-7, with D perhaps matching TRBD1 (6 bases). Germline assignment: CDR1 SGHAT and CDR2 FQDESV (reference sequence). The CDR3 totals 13 residues. Trimming cost V 5 bases and J 6 bases, with 14 bases left between them. CDR3 region: CASSPAKGGEQYF. The CDR3 nucleotides are TGTGCCAGCAGCCCGGCCAAAGGGGGCGAGCAGTACTTC.

This rearrangement joins TRBV19 to TRBJ1-5, with 8 bases lining up with TRBD1. This CDR3 is built from 12 residues. The junction had 5 bases not matched to a gene; V was cut back by 5 bases and J by 11 bases. Germline assignment: CDR1 LNHDA and CDR2 SQIVND (reference sequence). The CDR3 DNA follows: TGTGCCAGTAGTGCAACAGGGGGAGCCCAGCATTTT. This translates into CASSATGGAQHF.

Turning to this clonotype: A junction end diverges from the germline sequence, so it may reflect a read error. The V and J genes are TRBV10-3 and TRBJ2-1; 8 bases match TRBD2. The germline V gene has CDR1 ENHRY and CDR2 SYGVKD. CDR3 length: 15 residues. CDR3 loop: CAIRESLAGNNEQFF. In nucleotides, the CDR3 is TGTGCCATCAGGGAGTCCCTAGCGGGTAACAATGAGCAGTTCTTC.

The rearrangement links TRBV6-8 to TRBJ2-7; 7 nucleotides agree with TRBD1. Germline loops: CDR1 MNHGY, CDR2 SAAAGT. This CDR3 spans 14 amino acids. V was pared by 6 bases and J by 0 bases, with 5 bases of the junction left unmatched. The CDR3 bases are TGTGCCAGCAGATCCGGGACAGTCTCCTACGAGCAGTACTTC. This translates into CASRSGTVSYEQYF.

V is TRBV3-1 and J is TRBJ2-7; D ambiguous. The V end lost 0 bases, the J end lost 3 bases, and 9 bases lay between the germline ends. In germline, CDR1 is LGHDT, CDR2 YNNKEL (reference sequence). The CDR3 is 14 residues long. CDR3 DNA sequence: TGTGCCAGCAGCCAAGATTTTGAGATCTACGAGCAGTACTTC. Its protein product is CASSQDFEIYEQYF.

This clonotype was seen more than once but under ten times. V gene TRBV29-1 combines with J gene TRBJ2-7; D perhaps matches TRBD2 (5 bases). The J call could be wrong; TRBJ2-5 is a better fit for the DNA end. The germline gives CDR1 SQVTM, CDR2 ANQGSEA. The CDR3 consists of 14 residues. CDR3 sequence reads: CSPHHSGSEETQYF. In nucleotides, the CDR3 is TGCAGCCCACACCACAGCGGCTCCGAAGAGACCCAGTACTTC.

This clonotype was found a few times. This rearrangement joins TRBV20-1 to TRBJ1-1, with a weak D call TRBD1 (5 bases). Per germline, CDR1 DFQATT and CDR2 SNEGSKA (reference sequence). Trimming removed 6 bases from V and 0 bases from J, with 8 bases in between. The CDR3 totals 12 residues. The DNA for the CDR3 is TGCAGTGCGGGGGGGATGAACACTGAAGCTTTCTTT. As protein: CSAGGMNTEAFF.

This clonotype was found a few times. The rearrangement links TRBV27 to TRBJ2-7, with D perhaps TRBD1 or TRBD2 (6 bases each). Trimming removed 2 bases from V and 0 bases from J, with 11 bases in between. Germline loops: CDR1 MNHEY, CDR2 SMNVEV (reference sequence). The CDR3 covers 15 residues. The CDR3, as DNA: TGTGCCAGCAGTTTAAGGGGGGCCAGCTCCTACGAGCAGTACTTC. Its translation is CASSLRGASSYEQYF.

The rearrangement joins TRBV27 to TRBJ2-1, with 9 bases that match TRBD2. The CDR3 is made up of 15 amino acids. Looked up from germline, CDR1 is MNHEY and CDR2 is SMNVEV (reference sequence). V lost 0 bases, J lost 5 bases, and 2 bases stayed unmatched. For the CDR3, the DNA is TGTGCCAGCAGTTTATCGACTAGCGGAAACAATGAGCAGTTCTTC. It specifies CASSLSTSGNNEQFF.

In its sample, this clonotype was seen a few times. The CDR3 DNA is TGTGCCAGTAGTTTCGGACGACAGGGGAATCAGCCCCAGCATTTT. It encodes CASSFGRQGNQPQHF. The V gene is TRBV19, the J gene TRBJ1-5, with 8 positions matching TRBD1. V shed 5 bases and J 4 bases; nucleotides not matched to a gene: 7. Germline assignment: CDR1 LNHDA and CDR2 SQIVND (reference sequence). The CDR3 has 15 amino acids. Full variable domain (outside the CDR3, taken from reference TRBV19 and TRBJ1-5): DGGITQSPKYLFRKEGQNVTLSCEQNLNHDAMYWYRQDPGQGLRLIYYSQIVNDFQKGDIAEGYSVSREKKESFPLTVTSAQKNPTAFYLCASSFGRQGNQPQHFGDGTRLSIL.

The chain has TRBV27 and TRBJ2-4; 8 nucleotides agree with TRBD1. Trimming cost V 3 bases and J 7 bases; bases outside gene matches: 8. Germline assignment: CDR1 MNHEY and CDR2 SMNVEV (reference sequence). This CDR3 contains 15 residues. CDR3 in DNA: TGTGCCAGCAGTTTTGCGGCGGGACAGGTTAACATTCAGTACTTC. This gives the protein CASSFAAGQVNIQYF.